The entry below describes one T cell receptor beta chain. Data came from immunoSEQ multiplex PCR; TCRdb stores just in-frame clones and leaves some out. This table has about 220,000 clones, approximately 86% appearing once. This sample is part of a study of blood T cell repertoires in COVID-19. Germline V gives CDR1 SGHRS, CDR2 YFSETQ. The CDR3 runs to 13 residues. V shed 7 bases, J shed 5 bases, and the junction held 2 bases outside the gene matches. The gene calls are TRBV5-1 and TRBJ2-1, with 11 bases fitting TRBD2. The clonotype originates from a woman aged 45-60 years with acute COVID-19. The sample comprised PBMCs or T cells enriched from blood (not recorded which). The CDR3, as DNA: TGCGCCAGCGGACTAGCGGGCAACAATGAGCAGTTCTTC. This codes for CASGLAGNNEQFF.